This T cell receptor (beta chain) was recorded in a study of cytomegalovirus exposure and HLA in healthy donors. Background on the study: Both the 120 or so validation repertoires and the roughly 620 first-cohort repertoires used the same platform, as reported by a later analysis. Study results and limitations: Reportedly, diagnosis of cytomegalovirus status by the classifier showed high specificity and sensitivity. The listing of fewer than 200 TCR beta chains classed them as cytomegalovirus-associated.

Libraries were prepared by immunoSEQ multiplex PCR; TCRdb keeps only in-frame clonotypes and omits some of them. Of about 310,000 clones listed, around 90% are singletons. The approximately 120-subject validation cohort, separate from the approximately 640-subject first cohort, included the donors. With 2 bases clipped from V and 4 bases from J, the junction kept 10 bases outside the gene matches. The germline V gene encodes CDR1 MNHEY and CDR2 SVGAGI. This CDR3 has 16 amino acids. In this sample, this clone turned up once. The antigen remains undetermined. The sequencing sample was made of PBMCs. The TCR originated in a man younger than 45 in good health and CMV-seronegative. This chain connects TRBV6-5 to TRBJ1-2; 7 nucleotides line up with TRBD1. The CDR3 reads CASSYDRQGYGYGYTF. CDR3 DNA: TGTGCCAGCAGTTACGATCGACAGGGCTATGGCTATGGCTACACCTTC.